Given below is one TCR beta chain in context. Only in-frame clones appear in the TCRdb table, and some are missing; sequencing was by immunoSEQ multiplex PCR. The top ten clones hold 2% to 3% of a sample with fewer than 70,000 clones, roughly three quarters of them seen once. This CDR3 has 17 residues. Germline V lookup: CDR1 LNHDA, CDR2 SQIVND (reference sequence). J lost 3 bases, V lost 5 bases, and 11 bases had no gene match. This specimen comes from a study of neoadjuvant anti-PD-1 for oral cavity cancer. The receptor was isolated from a person aged 35-80 years with oral cavity squamous cell carcinoma. The chain has TRBV19 and TRBJ1-5; 9 positions agree with TRBD1. The starting material was PBMCs, obtained before nivolumab (anti-PD-1) treatment. CDR3 nucleotide sequence: TGTGCCAGTAGTCGGCGAACAGGGGGCACTAACAATCAGCCCCAGCATTTT. This codes for CASSRRTGGTNNQPQHF.